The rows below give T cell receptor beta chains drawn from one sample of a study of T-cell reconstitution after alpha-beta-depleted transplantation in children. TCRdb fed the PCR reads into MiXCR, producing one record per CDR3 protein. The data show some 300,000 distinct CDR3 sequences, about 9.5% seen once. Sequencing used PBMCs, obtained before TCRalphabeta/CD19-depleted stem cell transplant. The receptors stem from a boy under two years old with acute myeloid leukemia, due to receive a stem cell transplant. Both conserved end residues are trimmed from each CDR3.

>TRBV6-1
ASRLAGGAVEQY
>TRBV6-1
ASSPRGPTSGSTYNEQF
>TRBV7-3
ASSLTSGTGGRGQVLT
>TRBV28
ASSLLSLSGSPLH
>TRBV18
ASCSTGANVLT
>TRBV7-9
ASSLAVPTYNEQF
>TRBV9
ASSVYAETYEQY
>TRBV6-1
ASRDQGFSGNTIY
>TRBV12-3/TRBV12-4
ASSTGLAGLNTGELF
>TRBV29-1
SVKLAGSSYEQY
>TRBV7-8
ASSHRTQSKGETQY
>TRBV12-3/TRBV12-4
ASGGQGAIEQY
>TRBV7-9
ASTVDRSYEQY
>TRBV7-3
ASSLGRTSGVLTDTQY
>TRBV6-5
ASSYSKGRALSMNTEAF
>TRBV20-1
SAREGEGTYEQY
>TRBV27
ASSFPRVAGGTDTQY
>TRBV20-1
SARVASRSTDTQY
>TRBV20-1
SATPVGRRFNTEAF
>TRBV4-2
ASSQDAAAGETQY
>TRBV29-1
SGRRMNTEAF
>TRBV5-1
ASSRTQGTGELF
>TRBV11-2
ASSLFPSGYQETQY
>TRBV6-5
ASSYRRTGDNSPLH
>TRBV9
ASSVSSGSTDTQY
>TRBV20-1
SARRQGDYEQY
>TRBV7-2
ASSPPGWGTNQETQY
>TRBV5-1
ASSYGIPREYNQPQH
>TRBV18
ASSPEVGRGSYEQY
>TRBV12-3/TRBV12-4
ASSLGGRTDTQY
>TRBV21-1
ASSFYRDRLRTSGSED
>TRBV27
ASSEVQGGTDTQY
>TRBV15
ATSREGRTEAF
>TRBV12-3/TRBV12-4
ASSLSPGLAVNNEQF
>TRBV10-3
ATQGPYLGTEAF
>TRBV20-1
SAVNMGGGLETQY
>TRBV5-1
ASRLPRDGFTDTQY
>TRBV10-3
AIDEGGSYGYT
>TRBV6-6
ASRGGTYEQY
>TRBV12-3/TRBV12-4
ASSYDRNTEAF
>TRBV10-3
AISAGSPYEQY
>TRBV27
ASRADRSNTEAF
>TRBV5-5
ASSTKTSGHTDTQY
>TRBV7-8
ASSLYQGSSYNEQF